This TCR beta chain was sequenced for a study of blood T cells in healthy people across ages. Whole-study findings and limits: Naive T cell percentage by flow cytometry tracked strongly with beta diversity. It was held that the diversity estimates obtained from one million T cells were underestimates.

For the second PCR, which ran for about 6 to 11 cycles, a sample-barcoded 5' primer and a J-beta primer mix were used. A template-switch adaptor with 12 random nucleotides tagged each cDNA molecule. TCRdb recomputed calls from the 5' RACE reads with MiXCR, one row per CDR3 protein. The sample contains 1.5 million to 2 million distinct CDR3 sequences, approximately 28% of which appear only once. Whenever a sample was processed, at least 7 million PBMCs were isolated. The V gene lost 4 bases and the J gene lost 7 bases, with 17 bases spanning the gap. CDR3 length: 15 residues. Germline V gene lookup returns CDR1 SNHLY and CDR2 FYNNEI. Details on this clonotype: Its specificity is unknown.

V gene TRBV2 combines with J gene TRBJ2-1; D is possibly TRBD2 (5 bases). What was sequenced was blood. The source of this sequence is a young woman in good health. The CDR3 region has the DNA TGTGCCAGCAGTGTTAGCGTTTCATACCCTAATGAGCAGTTCTTC. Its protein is CASSVSVSYPNEQFF.